This TCR beta chain came from a study of cytomegalovirus exposure and HLA in healthy donors. Study-wide context: The 120 or so validation repertoires were produced on the same platform as the approximately 620 repertoires of the first cohort. This was reported in a later analysis.

Comments on this clone: Its antigen is not known.

TCRdb's table, derived via immunoSEQ multiplex PCR, lists solely in-frame clones and lacks some. The sample gives roughly 60,000 clones, about 96% of which show up once; 0.9% is in the top ten. The CDR3 is 19 residues long. V lost 5 bases to trimming and J lost 3 bases; unmatched junction nucleotides: 14. Germline-derived CDR1 and CDR2 are SEHNR and FQNEAQ (reference sequence). The study, taken as a whole, reports: In vitro, a few CMV-associated chains proved specific for CMV antigens. Many donors shared some public TCRs, even though most TCR sequences were rare.

The sequenced sample consisted of PBMCs. The sequence came from a man between 18 and 29 years old in good health and CMV-seronegative. The chain is built from TRBV7-9 and TRBJ1-3; TRBD1 agrees at 12 bases. The CDR3 is CASSPGPGQGALGGNTIYF. Here the CDR3 DNA reads TGTGCCAGCAGCCCGGGCCCGGGACAGGGGGCCTTGGGTGGAAACACCATATATTTT.